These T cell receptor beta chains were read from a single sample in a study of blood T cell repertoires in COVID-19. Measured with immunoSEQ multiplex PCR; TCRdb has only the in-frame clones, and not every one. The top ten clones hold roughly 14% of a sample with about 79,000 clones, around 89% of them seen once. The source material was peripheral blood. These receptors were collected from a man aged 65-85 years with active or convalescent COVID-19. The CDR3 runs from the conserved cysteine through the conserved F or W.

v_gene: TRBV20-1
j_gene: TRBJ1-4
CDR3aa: CSASTWTGNEKLFF

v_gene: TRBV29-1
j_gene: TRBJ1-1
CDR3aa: CSVETQGSSTEAFF

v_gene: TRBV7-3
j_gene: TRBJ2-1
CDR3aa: CASSLKPGTGTNEQFF

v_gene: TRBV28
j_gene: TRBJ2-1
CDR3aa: CASSIRDRGIYEQFF

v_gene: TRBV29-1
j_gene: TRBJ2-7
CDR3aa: CSVGDRGGEQYF

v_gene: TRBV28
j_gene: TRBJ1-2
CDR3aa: CASTLGQNYGYTF

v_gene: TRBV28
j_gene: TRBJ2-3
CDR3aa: CASSLRRTSGGQYF

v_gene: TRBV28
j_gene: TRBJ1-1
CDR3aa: CASSPAGIYTEAFF

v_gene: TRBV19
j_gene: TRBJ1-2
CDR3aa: CASSPDSNYGYTF

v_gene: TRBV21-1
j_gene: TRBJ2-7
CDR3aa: CASSLLSPGQGHEQYF

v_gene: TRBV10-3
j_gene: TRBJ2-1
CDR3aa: CAIRLGASGNDEQFF

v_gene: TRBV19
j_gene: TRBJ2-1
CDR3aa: CASSMGLAGAGSMYNEQFF

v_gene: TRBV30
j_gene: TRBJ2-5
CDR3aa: CAWSPPTSGGETQYF

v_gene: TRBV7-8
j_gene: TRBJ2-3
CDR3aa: CASSPHIHTQYF

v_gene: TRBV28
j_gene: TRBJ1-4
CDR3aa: CASSPGQNQEKLFF

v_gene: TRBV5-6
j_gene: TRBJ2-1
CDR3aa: CASSLVGASGSFDEQFF

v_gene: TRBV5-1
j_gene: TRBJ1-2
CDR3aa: CASREGGGYGYTF

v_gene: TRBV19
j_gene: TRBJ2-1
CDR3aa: CASTPTPSGAYNEQFF

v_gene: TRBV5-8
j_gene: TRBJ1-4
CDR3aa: CASSLGQGANEKLFF

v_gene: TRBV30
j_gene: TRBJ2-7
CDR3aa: CAWNPQGYEQYF

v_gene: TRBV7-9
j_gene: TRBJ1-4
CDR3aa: CASSSARGTNEKLFF

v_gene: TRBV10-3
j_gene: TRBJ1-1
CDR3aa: CAISERIRRGTTNTEAFF

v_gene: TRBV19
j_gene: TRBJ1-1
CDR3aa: CASSITANTEAFF

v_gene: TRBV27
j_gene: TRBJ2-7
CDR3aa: CASSRPGQVGYEQYF

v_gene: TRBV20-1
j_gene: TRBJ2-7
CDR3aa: CSASPTGSGGTYEQYF

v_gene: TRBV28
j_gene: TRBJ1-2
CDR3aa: CASSSQGIYGYTF

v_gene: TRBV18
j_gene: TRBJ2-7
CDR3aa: CASSQNSGNYEQYF

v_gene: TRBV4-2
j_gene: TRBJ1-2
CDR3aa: CASSQEEAIKRYGYTF

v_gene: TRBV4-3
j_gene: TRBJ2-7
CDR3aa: CASSSTDSTYEQYF

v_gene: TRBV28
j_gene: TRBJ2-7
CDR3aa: CASSSLLGPHRGEQYF

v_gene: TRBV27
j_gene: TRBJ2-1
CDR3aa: CASSRGLAGTSEQFF

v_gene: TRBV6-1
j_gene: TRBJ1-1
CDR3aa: CASSEARTGLKAFF

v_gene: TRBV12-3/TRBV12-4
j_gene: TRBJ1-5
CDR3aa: CASSPLNQPQHF

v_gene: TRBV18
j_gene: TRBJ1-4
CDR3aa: CASSLNRGPDEKLFF

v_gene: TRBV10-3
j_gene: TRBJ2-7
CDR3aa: CAISEALAGGYEQYF

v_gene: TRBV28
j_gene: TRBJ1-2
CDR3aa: CASPPPWGQGPYGYTF

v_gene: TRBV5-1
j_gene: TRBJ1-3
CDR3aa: CASSSVSGPSGNTIYF

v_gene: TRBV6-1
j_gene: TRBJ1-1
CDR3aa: CASSAYRDRENTEAFF

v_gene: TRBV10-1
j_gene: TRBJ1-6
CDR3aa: CASTCTDREVSSYNSPLHF

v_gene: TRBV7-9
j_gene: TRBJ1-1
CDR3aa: CASSPQGALNTEAFF

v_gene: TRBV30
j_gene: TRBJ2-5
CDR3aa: CAWVMGGGETQYF

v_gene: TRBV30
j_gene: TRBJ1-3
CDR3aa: CAWSGERARVGNTIYF

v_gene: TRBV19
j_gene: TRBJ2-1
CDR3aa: CASSRFKIATGGNEQFF

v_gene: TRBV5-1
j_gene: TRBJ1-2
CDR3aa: CASSLVGTANYGYTF

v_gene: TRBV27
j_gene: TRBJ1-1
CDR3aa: CASRHTLTTGLTEAFF

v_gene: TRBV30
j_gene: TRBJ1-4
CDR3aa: CAWSVGQAEKLFF

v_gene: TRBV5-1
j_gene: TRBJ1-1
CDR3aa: CASQGQGRTEAFF

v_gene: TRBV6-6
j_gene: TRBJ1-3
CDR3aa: CASSYSIGRSNTIYF

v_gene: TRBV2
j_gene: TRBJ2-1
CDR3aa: CAIDGPPGQSYNEQFF

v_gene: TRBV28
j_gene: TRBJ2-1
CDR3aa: CASSDGNRGRNYNEQFF

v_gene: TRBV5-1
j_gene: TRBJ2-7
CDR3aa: CASTGALAGPSEQYF

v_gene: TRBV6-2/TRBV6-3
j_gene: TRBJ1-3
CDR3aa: CASSTDLLGRNTIYF

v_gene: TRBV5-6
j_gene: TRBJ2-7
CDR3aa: CASSKERGRTSYEQYF

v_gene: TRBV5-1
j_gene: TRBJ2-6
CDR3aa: CASSPVGSGKRSGANVLTF

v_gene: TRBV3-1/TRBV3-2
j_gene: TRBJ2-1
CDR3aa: CASSLTSGRANEQFF

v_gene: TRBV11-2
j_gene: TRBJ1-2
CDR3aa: CASSLRVGGNGYTF

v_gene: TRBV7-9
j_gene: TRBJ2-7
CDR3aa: CASSLGSSGNYEQYF

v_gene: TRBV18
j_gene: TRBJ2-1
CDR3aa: CASSSGLADNNEQFF

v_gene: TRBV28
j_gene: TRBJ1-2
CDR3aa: CASRRPVSYGYTF